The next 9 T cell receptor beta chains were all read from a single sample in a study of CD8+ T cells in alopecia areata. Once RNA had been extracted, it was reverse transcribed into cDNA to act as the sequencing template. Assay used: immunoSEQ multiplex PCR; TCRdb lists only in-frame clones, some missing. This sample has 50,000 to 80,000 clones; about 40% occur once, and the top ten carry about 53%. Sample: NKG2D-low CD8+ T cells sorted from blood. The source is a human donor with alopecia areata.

The CDR3 DNA sequence: TGTGCCAGCAGCCAAGTGGGGACCAACCAGTTCTTC. It yields the protein CASSQVGTNQFF. The chain recombines TRBV4-2 with TRBJ2-1; TRBD1 or TRBD2 may be the D gene (5 bases each). Germline CDR1 and CDR2: LGHNA and YNFKEQ. This CDR3 is built from 12 residues. V lost 1 base, J lost 13 bases, and 11 bases lay in between.

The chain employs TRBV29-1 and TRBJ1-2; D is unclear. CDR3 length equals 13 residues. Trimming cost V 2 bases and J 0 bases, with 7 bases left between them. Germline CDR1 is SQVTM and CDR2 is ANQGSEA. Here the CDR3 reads CSVERVTNYGYTF. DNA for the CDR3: TGCAGCGTTGAAAGGGTCACTAACTATGGCTACACCTTC. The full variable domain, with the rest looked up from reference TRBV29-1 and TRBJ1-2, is SAVISQKPSRDICQRGTSLTIQCQVDSQVTMMFWYRQQPGQSLTLIATANQGSEATYESGFVIDKFPISRPNLTFSTLTVSNMSPEDSSIYLCSVERVTNYGYTFGSGTRLTVV.

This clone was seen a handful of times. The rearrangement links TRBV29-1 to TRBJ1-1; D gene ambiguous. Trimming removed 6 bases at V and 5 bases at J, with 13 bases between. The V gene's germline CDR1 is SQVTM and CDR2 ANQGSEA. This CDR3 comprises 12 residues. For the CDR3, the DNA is TGCAGCGTAATAATGGAGGGAACTGAAGCTTTCTTT. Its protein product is CSVIMEGTEAFF.

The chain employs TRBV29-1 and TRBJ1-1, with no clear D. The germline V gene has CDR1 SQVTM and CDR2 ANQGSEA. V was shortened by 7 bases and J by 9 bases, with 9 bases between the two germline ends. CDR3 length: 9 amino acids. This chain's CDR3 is CSDGDQAFF. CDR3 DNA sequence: TGCAGCGACGGAGACCAAGCTTTCTTT.

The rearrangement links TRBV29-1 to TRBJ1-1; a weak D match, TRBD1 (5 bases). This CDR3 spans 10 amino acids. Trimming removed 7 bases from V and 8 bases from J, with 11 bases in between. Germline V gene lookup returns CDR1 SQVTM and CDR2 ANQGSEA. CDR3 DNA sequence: TGCAGCGCCGAGGGGTACGAAGCTTTCTTT. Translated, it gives CSAEGYEAFF.

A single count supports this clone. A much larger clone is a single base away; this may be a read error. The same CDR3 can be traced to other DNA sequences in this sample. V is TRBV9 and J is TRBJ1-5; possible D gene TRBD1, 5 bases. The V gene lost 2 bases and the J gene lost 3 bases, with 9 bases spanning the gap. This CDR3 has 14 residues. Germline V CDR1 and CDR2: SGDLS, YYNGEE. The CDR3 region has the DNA TGTGCCAGCAGCGTGGGGGACGTCAATCAGCCCCAGCATTTT. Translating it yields CASSVGDVNQPQHF. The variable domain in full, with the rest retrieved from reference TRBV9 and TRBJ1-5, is DSGVTQTPKHLITATGQRVTLRCSPRSGDLSVYWYQQSLDQGLQFLIQYYNGEERAKGNILERFSAQQFPDLHSELNLSSLELGDSALYFCASSVGDVNQPQHFGDGTRLSIL.

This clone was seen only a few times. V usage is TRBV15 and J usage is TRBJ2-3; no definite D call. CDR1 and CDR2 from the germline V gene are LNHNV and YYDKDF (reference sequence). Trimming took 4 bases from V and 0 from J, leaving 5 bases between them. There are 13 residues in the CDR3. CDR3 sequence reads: CATSTPSTDTQYF. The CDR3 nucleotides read TGTGCCACCAGCACCCCTAGCACAGATACGCAGTATTTT.

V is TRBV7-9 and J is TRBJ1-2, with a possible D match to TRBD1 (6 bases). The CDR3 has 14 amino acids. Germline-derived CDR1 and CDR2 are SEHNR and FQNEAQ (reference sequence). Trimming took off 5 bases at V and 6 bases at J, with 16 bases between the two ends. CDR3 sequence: CASSVTGPLDGYTF. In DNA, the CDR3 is TGTGCCAGCAGCGTGACAGGCCCGCTCGATGGCTACACCTTC.

The CDR3 reads CASSQARGNNEQFF. CDR3 nucleotides: TGCGCCAGCAGCCAAGCGAGGGGTAACAATGAGCAGTTCTTC. The gene calls are TRBV4-3 and TRBJ2-1; either TRBD1 or TRBD2 may fit D (5 bases each). CDR3 length: 14 residues. Germline-derived CDR1 and CDR2 are LGHNA and YSLEER. V was clipped by 1 base and J by 5 bases, with 9 bases between them.